The clone carrying this T cell receptor beta chain was detected only a few times. Its antigen remains unknown. This entry comes from a study of blood T cells in healthy people across ages. Overall study results and limits: Per million T cells, the diversity of TCR beta decreased roughly linearly as age advanced.

The germline V gene encodes CDR1 MGHDK and CDR2 SYGVNS. Trimming cost V 1 base and J 0 bases; bases outside gene matches: 3. CDR3 length: 16 residues. Samples each yielded at least 6 micrograms of total RNA. A J-beta primer mix and a sample-barcoded 5' primer were used in a second PCR of roughly 6 to 12 cycles. Individual samples furnished no less than 2.5 million CDR3-containing paired-end reads apiece. TCRdb passed the 5' RACE reads through MiXCR, listing each CDR3 protein once. This sample yields 700,000 or so distinct CDR3 sequences, of which approximately 40% are seen a single time; about 32% belongs to the top ten.

The TCR was taken from a man older than 75 in good health. The chain links TRBV25-1 to TRBJ2-1; the match to TRBD2 covers 7 bases. Sequenced: blood. The CDR3 here is CASSESGGSSYNEQFF. The CDR3 region has the DNA TGTGCCAGCAGTGAATCGGGCGGGAGCTCCTACAATGAGCAGTTCTTC.